The following is a T cell receptor (beta chain) sequence with its context. The sample belongs to a study of OX40 agonist ivuxolimab in advanced cancers. Study-wide background: Dose-escalation patients suffered from hepatocellular carcinoma, melanoma, renal cell or head and neck cancer.

This CDR3 has 14 amino acids. The germline V gene has CDR1 SQVTM and CDR2 ANQGSEA. The V and J ends lost 3 bases and 5 bases, in that order; junction bases with no gene match: 7. TCRdb's copy holds only in-frame clones and misses some; the assay was immunoSEQ multiplex PCR. The sample carries some 50,000 clones, 75% to 90% recorded once. The investigators sampled blood at baseline, at cycle 4 day 1, and at cycle 7 day 1. The chain has TRBV29-1 and TRBJ2-5, with 9 bases matching TRBD1. The starting material was CD4+ or CD8+ T cells sorted from blood, obtained in a trial of the OX40 agonist ivuxolimab. The TCR originated in an adult with an advanced solid tumor such as melanoma, head and neck, liver or kidney cancer. CDR3 sequence reads: CSVEDRGQSETQYF. In DNA form, the CDR3 reads TGCAGCGTTGAGGACAGGGGACAATCGGAGACCCAGTACTTC.